The entry that follows covers one T cell receptor beta chain sequence. Original data processing: Amplification of reference gene primers provided the estimated nucleated cell counts. TCRdb keeps only in-frame clones here, not all; method: immunoSEQ multiplex PCR. The V and J calls and clone size are taken from that table; D and trimming were inferred from the DNA. The repertoire holds 140,000 to 150,000 clones, with around 87% as singletons. This entry belongs to a study of blood T cell repertoires in COVID-19. Study information: The analysed material was cDNA or gDNA that came from T cells, B-cell-depleted T cells, or PBMCs.

Germline assignment: CDR1 MNHEY and CDR2 SMNVEV (reference sequence). The CDR3 sequence is 12 residues long. The germline V and J ends were trimmed by 5 bases and 1 base, with 5 bases remaining between them. The clonotype was recovered from an older man with acute or convalescent COVID-19. The sample taken for sequencing was peripheral blood. The chain links TRBV27 to TRBJ2-5, with no clear D. The CDR3 reads CASSLTQETQYF. In nucleotides, the CDR3 is TGTGCCAGCAGTCTAACCCAAGAGACCCAGTACTTC.